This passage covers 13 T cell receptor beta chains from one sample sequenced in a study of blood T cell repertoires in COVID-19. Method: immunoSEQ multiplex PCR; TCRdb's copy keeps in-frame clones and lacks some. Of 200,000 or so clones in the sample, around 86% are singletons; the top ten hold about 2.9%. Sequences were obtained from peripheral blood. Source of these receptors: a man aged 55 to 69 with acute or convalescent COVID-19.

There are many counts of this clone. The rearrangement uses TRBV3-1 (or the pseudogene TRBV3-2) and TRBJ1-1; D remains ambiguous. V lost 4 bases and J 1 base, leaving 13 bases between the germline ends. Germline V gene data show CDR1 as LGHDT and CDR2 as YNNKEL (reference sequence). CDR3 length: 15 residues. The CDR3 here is CASSRTATANTEAFF. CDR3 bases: TGTGCCAGCAGCCGGACTGCGACGGCGAACACTGAAGCTTTCTTT.

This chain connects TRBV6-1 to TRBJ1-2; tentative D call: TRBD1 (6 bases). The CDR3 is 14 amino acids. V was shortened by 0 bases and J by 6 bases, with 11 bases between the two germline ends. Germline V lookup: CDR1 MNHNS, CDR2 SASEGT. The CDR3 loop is CASSEARPGDGYTF. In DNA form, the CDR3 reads TGTGCCAGCAGTGAAGCGAGGCCAGGGGATGGCTACACCTTC.

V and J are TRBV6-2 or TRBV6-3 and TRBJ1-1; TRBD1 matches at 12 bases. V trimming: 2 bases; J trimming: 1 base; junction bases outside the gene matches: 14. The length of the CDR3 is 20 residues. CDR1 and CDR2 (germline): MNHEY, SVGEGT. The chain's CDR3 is CASSYPTTGTGGAGNTEAFF. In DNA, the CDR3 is TGTGCCAGCAGTTACCCGACTACCGGGACAGGGGGCGCGGGGAACACTGAAGCTTTCTTT.

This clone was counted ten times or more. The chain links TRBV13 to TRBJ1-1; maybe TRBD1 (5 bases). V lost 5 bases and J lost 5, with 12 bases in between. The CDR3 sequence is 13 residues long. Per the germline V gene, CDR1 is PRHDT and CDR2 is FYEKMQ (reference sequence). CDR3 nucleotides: TGTGCCAGCAGCCCACGCCGGGGGACTGAAGCTTTCTTT. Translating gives CASSPRRGTEAFF.

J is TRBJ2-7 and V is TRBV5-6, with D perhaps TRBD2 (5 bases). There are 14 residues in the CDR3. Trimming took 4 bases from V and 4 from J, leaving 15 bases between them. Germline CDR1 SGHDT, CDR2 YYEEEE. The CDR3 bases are TGTGCCAGCAGCCCGGAGGATAGTGCTTACGAGCAGTACTTC. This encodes CASSPEDSAYEQYF.

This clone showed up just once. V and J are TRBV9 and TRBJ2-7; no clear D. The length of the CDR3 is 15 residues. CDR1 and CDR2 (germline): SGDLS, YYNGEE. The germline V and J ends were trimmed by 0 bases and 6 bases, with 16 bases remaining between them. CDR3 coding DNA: TGTGCCAGCAGCGTAGTGGCACAGACCCCATCCGAGCAGTACTTC. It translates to CASSVVAQTPSEQYF.

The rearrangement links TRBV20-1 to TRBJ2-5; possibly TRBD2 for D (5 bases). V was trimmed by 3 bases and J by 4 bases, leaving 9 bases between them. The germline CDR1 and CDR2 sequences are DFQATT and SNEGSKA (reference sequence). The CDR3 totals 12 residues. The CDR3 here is CSASIAGETQYF. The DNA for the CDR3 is TGCAGTGCTAGTATCGCGGGAGAGACCCAGTACTTC.

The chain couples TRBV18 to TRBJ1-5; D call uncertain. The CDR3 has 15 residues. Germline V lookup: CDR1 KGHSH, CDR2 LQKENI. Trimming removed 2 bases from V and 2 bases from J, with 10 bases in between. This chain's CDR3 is CASSPGAGGNQPQHF. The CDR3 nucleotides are TGTGCCAGCTCACCAGGTGCCGGGGGCAATCAGCCCCAGCATTTT. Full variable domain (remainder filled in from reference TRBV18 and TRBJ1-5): NAGVMQNPRHLVRRRGQEARLRCSPMKGHSHVYWYRQLPEEGLKFMVYLQKENIIDESGMPKERFSAEFPKEGPSILRIQQVVRGDSAAYFCASSPGAGGNQPQHFGDGTRLSIL.

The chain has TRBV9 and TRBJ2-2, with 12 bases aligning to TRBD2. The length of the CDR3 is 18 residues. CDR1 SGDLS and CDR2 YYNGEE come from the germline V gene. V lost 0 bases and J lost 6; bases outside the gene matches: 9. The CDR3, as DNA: TGTGCCAGCAGCGTAGCACCTAGCGGGGGGGCCATTTCCGGGGAGCTGTTTTTT. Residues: CASSVAPSGGAISGELFF.

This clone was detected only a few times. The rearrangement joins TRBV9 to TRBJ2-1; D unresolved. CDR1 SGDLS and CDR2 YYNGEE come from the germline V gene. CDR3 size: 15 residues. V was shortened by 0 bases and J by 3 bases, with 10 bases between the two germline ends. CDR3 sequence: CASSVDTPVYNEQFF. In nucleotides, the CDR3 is TGTGCCAGCAGCGTAGACACGCCAGTCTACAATGAGCAGTTCTTC.

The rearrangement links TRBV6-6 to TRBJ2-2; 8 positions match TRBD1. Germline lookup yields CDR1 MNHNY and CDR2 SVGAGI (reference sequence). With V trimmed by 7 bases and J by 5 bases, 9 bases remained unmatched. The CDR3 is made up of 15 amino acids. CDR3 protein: CASISQGVLTGELFF. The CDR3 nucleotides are TGTGCCAGCATTTCACAGGGGGTTCTAACCGGGGAGCTGTTTTTT.

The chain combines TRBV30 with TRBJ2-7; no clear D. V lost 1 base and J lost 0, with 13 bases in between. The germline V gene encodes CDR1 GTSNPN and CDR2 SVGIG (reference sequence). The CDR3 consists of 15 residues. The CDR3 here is CAWSGAASNSYEQYF. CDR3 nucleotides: TGTGCCTGGAGTGGGGCAGCCTCGAACTCCTACGAGCAGTACTTC. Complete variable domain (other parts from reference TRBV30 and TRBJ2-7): SQTIHQWPATLVQPVGSPLSLECTVEGTSNPNLYWYRQAAGRGLQLLFYSVGIGQISSEVPQNLSASRPQDRQFILSSKKLLLSDSGFYLCAWSGAASNSYEQYFGPGTRLTVT.

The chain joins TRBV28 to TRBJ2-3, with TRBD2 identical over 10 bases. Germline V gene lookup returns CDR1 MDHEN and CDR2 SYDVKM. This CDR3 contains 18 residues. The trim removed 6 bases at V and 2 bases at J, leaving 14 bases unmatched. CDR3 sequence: CASSQRVRTSGTTDTQYF. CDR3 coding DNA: TGTGCCAGCAGCCAACGAGTTAGGACTAGCGGAACCACAGATACGCAGTATTTT. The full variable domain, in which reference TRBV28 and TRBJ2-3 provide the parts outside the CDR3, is DVKVTQSSRYLVKRTGEKVFLECVQDMDHENMFWYRQDPGLGLRLIYFSYDVKMKEKGDIPEGYSVSREKKERFSLILESASTNQTSMYLCASSQRVRTSGTTDTQYFGPGTRLTVL.